This T cell receptor (beta chain) was captured by sequencing in a study of cytomegalovirus exposure and HLA in healthy donors. General study findings and limits: TCR beta V- and J-gene trimming was later associated with a missense DCLRE1C variant.

Of note for this clone: Its antigen is unknown.

The CDR3 is made up of 16 amino acids. The germline gives CDR1 WSHSY, CDR2 SAAADI. V dropped 0 bases and J dropped 6 bases, with 17 bases sitting between them. Vbeta (60) and Jbeta (13) primers were used in the PCR. Sequenced by immunoSEQ multiplex PCR; TCRdb stores in-frame clones only, minus some. The repertoire has about 170,000 clones, around three quarters of them found once; the top ten carry about 2.5%. The sample was PBMCs. The source is a woman aged 45-59 years in good health and CMV-seronegative. The rearrangement links TRBV10-2 to TRBJ1-2, with a tentative D call TRBD1 (5 bases). The CDR3 sequence: CASSESSDGGANGYTF. DNA of the CDR3: TGCGCCAGCAGTGAGTCGTCCGATGGAGGGGCCAATGGCTACACCTTC.